This T cell receptor (beta chain) appears in the sequencing data of a study of blood T cell repertoires in COVID-19. CDR3 length: 14 residues. V was clipped by 1 base and J by 4 bases; unmatched bases: 3. CDR1 LGHDT and CDR2 YNNKEL come from the germline V gene (reference sequence). This table comes from immunoSEQ multiplex PCR, and its TCRdb copy is limited to in-frame clones, with some not included. The sample carries around 63,000 clones, approximately 92% recorded once. The sample holds one count of this clone. The chain carries TRBV3-1 (or the pseudogene TRBV3-2) and TRBJ1-1; 7 nucleotides line up with TRBD1. The sample taken for sequencing was peripheral blood. This receptor was obtained from a woman aged 55-69 years with COVID-19, enrolled during active disease. This chain's CDR3 is CASSQGDSPTEAFF. CDR3 bases: TGTGCCAGCAGCCAAGGGGACAGCCCCACTGAAGCTTTCTTT.